This T cell receptor beta chain was captured in a study of T cells in Graves' hyperthyroidism and ophthalmopathy. Study-level information: Peripheral blood was drawn at first diagnosis, prior to all treatment. Study conclusions and caveats: Ophthalmopathy was identified by the model a median about seven months ahead of onset.

The CDR3 covers 20 residues. V dropped 5 bases and J dropped 3; count of bases not matched to a gene: 16. It was RNA transcripts that yielded the amplified TCR beta CDR3 regions. An initial round of RT-PCR targeting the TCR CDR3 relied on the HTBI primer set. TCRdb fed the multiplex PCR reads into MiXCR, producing one record per CDR3 protein. This sample has roughly 500,000 distinct CDR3 sequences, with approximately 23% found just once. In its sample, this clonotype was seen a few times. Its antigen is not identified. Source material: blood. The receptor's source is a woman in her seventies with Graves' ophthalmopathy. The chain uses TRBV12-3 or TRBV12-4 and TRBJ2-3; 14 nucleotides align to TRBD2. The CDR3 region is CASSPPLRGLAGDRTDTQYF. The CDR3, as DNA: TGTGCCAGCAGTCCGCCTCTGAGGGGACTAGCGGGAGATAGAACAGATACGCAGTATTTT.